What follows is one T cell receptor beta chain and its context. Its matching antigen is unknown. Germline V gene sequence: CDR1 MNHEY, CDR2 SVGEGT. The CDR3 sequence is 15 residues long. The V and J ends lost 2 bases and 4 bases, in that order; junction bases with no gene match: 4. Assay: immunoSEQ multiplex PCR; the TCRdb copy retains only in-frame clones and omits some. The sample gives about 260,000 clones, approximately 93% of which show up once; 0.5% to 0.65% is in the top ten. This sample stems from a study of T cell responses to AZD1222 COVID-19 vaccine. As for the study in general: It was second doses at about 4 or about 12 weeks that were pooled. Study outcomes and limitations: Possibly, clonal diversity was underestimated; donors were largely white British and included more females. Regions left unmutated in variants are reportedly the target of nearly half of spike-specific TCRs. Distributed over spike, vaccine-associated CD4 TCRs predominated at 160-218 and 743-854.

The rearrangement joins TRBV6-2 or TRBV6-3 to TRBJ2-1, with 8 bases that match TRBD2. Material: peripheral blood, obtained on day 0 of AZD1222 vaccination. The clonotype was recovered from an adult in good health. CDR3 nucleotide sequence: TGTGCCAGCAGTTACATTAGCGGGGCTTACAATGAGCAGTTCTTC. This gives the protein CASSYISGAYNEQFF.